The source of this T cell receptor (beta chain) is a study of shared clonotypes between healthy human individuals. CDR3 length: 14 residues. Trimming removed 0 bases at V and 7 bases at J, with 10 bases between. The germline CDR1 and CDR2 sequences are MNHEY and SMNVEV (reference sequence). Unsorted samples, those not sorted, used roughly 99 million PBMCs for genomic DNA. General study points: Sharing of clonotypes among donors was expected to vary with sequencing depth.

A few counts support this clone. What it binds is not known. Genomic DNA belonging to each subset was distributed in equal measure over several immunoSEQ plates. Original data processing: Junction-only immunoSEQ data arrived without quality scores, meaning filtering differed. Repertoires were generated with immunoSEQ multiplex PCR, while TCRdb's copy carries only in-frame clones and drops some. V and J calls and clone size are as listed in that table; D and trimming were resolved from the DNA. The sample has about 480,000 clones; 60% to 80% are singletons. Sequenced material: PBMCs. The V and J genes are TRBV27 and TRBJ2-1; D is uncertain. The receptor comes from a woman in her thirties or forties in good health. Some clones in this sample may be carry-over from other donors' samples. The CDR3 coding sequence is TGTGCCAGCAGTTTATCGCCCCTAGTTAATGAGCAGTTCTTC. Translating gives CASSLSPLVNEQFF.